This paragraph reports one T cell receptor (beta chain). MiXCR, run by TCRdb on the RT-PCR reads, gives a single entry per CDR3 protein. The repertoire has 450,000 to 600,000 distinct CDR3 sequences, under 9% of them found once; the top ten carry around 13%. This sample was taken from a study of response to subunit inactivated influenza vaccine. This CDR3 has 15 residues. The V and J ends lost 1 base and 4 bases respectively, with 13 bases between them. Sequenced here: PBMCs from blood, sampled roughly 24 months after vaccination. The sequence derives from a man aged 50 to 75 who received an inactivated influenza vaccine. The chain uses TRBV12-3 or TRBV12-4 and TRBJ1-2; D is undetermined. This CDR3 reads CASSLGTMWSYGYTF. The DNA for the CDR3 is TGTGCCAGCAGTTTAGGGACTATGTGGAGCTATGGCTACACCTTC.